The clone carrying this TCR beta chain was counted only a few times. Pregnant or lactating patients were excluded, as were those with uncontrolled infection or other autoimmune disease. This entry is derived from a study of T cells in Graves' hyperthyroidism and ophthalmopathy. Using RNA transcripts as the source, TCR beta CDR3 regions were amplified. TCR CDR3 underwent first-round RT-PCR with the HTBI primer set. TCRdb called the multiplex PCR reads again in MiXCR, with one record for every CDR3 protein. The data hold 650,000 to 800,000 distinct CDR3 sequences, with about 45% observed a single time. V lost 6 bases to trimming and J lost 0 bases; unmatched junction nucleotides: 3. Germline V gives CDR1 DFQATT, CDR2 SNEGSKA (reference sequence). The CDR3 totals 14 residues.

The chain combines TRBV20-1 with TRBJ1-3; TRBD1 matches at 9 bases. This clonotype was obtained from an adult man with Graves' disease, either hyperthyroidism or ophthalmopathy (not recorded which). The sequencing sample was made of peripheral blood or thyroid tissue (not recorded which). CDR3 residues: CSAADRGSGNTIYF. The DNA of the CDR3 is TGCAGTGCCGCGGACAGGGGCTCTGGAAACACCATATATTTT.